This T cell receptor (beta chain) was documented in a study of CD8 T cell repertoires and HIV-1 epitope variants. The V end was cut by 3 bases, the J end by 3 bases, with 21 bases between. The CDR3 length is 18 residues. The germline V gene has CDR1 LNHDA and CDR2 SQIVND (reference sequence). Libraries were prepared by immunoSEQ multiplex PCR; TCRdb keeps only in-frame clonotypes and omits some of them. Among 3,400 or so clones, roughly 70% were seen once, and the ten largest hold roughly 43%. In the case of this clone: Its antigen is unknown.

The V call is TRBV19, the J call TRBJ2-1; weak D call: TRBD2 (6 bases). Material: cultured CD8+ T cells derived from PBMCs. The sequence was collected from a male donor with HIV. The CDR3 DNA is TGTGCCAGTAGTATCTCCTACGGCGGGACTTATAACTACAATGAGCAGTTCTTC. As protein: CASSISYGGTYNYNEQFF.